The 15 T cell receptor beta chains listed next were all sequenced from one sample in a study of circulating and synovial CD4+ cells in juvenile arthritis. Assay: immunoSEQ multiplex PCR; the TCRdb copy retains only in-frame clones and omits some. The table records more than 13,000 clones, around 80% of them present only once. What was sequenced was CD4+ T cells from synovial fluid. The receptor set was obtained from a human patient with juvenile idiopathic arthritis. Some clones in this sample may be carry-over from other donors' samples.

To note about this clone: Other DNA sequences in the sample encode the same CDR3. CDR3: CASSLSGSRDTQYF. The CDR3 DNA reads TGTGCCAGCAGCCTTTCAGGGTCGCGGGATACGCAGTATTTT. The chain recombines TRBV7-3 with TRBJ2-3; possibly TRBD1 for D (5 bases). From germline, CDR1 is SGHTA and CDR2 FQGTGA. The ends were cut back, 5 bases at V and 6 bases at J, with 15 bases in the middle. The CDR3 has 14 residues.

V is TRBV5-4 and J is TRBJ2-7, with D possibly TRBD2 on 5 matching bases. Germline lookup yields CDR1 SGHNT and CDR2 YYREEE (reference sequence). Trimming stripped 2 bases from V and 0 bases from J, with 18 bases between. CDR3 size: 17 residues. CDR3 amino acids: CASSFGPSLEASYEQYF. CDR3 nucleotides: TGTGCCAGCAGCTTCGGGCCTAGCCTAGAAGCCTCCTACGAGCAGTACTTC.

This clone was picked up a small number of times. The genes are TRBV30 and TRBJ1-2, with a possible D match to TRBD1 (6 bases). The CDR3 runs to 10 residues. Germline CDR1 GTSNPN, CDR2 SVGIG (reference sequence). The CDR3 loop reads CGGGLYGYTF. The CDR3 DNA reads as TGTGGGGGGGGGCTCTATGGCTACACCTTC.

This clone turned up a few times. The genes are TRBV5-1 and TRBJ1-3, with 7 positions matching TRBD1. CDR3 size: 14 residues. The ends lost 4 bases at V and 2 bases at J; junction bases unmatched: 3. The germline CDR1 and CDR2 sequences are SGHRS and YFSETQ. In nucleotides, the CDR3 is TGCGCCAGCAGCGTGACAGGGACTGGAAACACCATATATTTT. Residues: CASSVTGTGNTIYF.

The chain joins TRBV2 to TRBJ1-3; TRBD1 is a possible D gene (6 bases). Trimming pared 5 bases from V and 0 bases from J, leaving 11 bases between. The CDR3 has 15 amino acids. Germline-derived CDR1 and CDR2 are SNHLY and FYNNEI. The CDR3 loop is CASSSRTASGNTIYF. The CDR3, as DNA: TGTGCCAGCAGTAGTAGGACAGCCTCTGGAAACACCATATATTTT.

This clone has only one observation. The chain uses TRBV5-1 and TRBJ1-1, with 8 bases aligning to TRBD1. After removal of 2 bases from V and 4 bases from J, the junction contained 7 bases not matched to a gene. The germline CDR1 and CDR2 sequences are SGHRS and YFSETQ. The CDR3 spans 15 residues. The CDR3 here is CASSLVTGEVTEAFF. Written as DNA, the CDR3 is TGCGCCAGCAGCTTAGTGACAGGGGAGGTCACTGAAGCTTTCTTT.

J is TRBJ1-4 and V is TRBV5-1; a weak D match, TRBD1 (5 bases). The CDR3 runs to 16 residues. Germline CDR1 is SGHRS and CDR2 is YFSETQ. Trimming removed 2 bases at V and 1 base at J, with 12 bases between. The CDR3 here is CASSFLGGRTNEKLFF. In nucleotides, the CDR3 is TGCGCCAGCAGCTTCCTGGGGGGAAGAACTAATGAAAAACTGTTTTTT.

Concerning this clone: A junction end diverges from the germline sequence, so it may reflect a read error. Other DNA sequences in this sample translate to the same CDR3. V is TRBV2 and J is TRBJ1-6; D may be TRBD1 (5 bases). This CDR3 comprises 15 residues. Germline V gives CDR1 SNHLY, CDR2 FYNNEI. The CDR3 protein is CASSVRGEQNSPLHF. The CDR3 DNA reads TGTGCCAGCAGTGTAAGGGGCGAACAAAATTCCCCCCTCCACTTT.

The V call is TRBV14, the J call TRBJ1-1; D gene unclear. The CDR3 covers 13 residues. V was shortened by 4 bases and J by 3 bases, with 9 bases between the two germline ends. CDR1 and CDR2 from the germline V gene are SGHDN and FVKESK. The CDR3 loop is CASSPAGYTEAFF. DNA of the CDR3: TGTGCCAGCAGCCCGGCAGGATACACTGAAGCTTTCTTT.

This clone has just a few counts. This chain links TRBV2 with TRBJ1-1; D unresolved. This CDR3 comprises 11 residues. In germline, CDR1 is SNHLY, CDR2 FYNNEI. V lost 10 bases and J lost 1, with 7 bases in between. The CDR3 reads CATSGNTEAFF. CDR3 DNA sequence: TGTGCCACCTCAGGGAACACTGAAGCTTTCTTT.

V gene TRBV30 combines with J gene TRBJ1-1; 9 bases align to TRBD1. Unmatched junction bases numbered 5, after V lost 3 bases and J lost 12 bases. This CDR3 is built from 11 residues. Per the germline V gene, CDR1 is GTSNPN and CDR2 is SVGIG (reference sequence). DNA for the CDR3: TGTGCCTGGAGGGGGACAGGGAGAACTTTCTTT. Encoded protein: CAWRGTGRTFF.

As to this clone: Its ends do not fully match the called genes, so a read error is possible. In the same sample, other DNA sequences code for this CDR3. V and J are TRBV9 and TRBJ1-4; 9 bases fit TRBD1. Germline V gene sequence: CDR1 SGDLS, CDR2 YYNGEE. The CDR3 has 14 residues. This CDR3 reads CASSSGTGSEKLFF. The DNA of the CDR3 is TGTGCCAGCAGCTCCGGGACAGGGTCCGAAAAGCTGTTTTTT.

This clone is deemed medium-sized. This sequence joins TRBV19 and TRBJ2-7, with 8 bases lining up with TRBD1. The V and J ends lost 3 bases and 4 bases, in that order; junction bases with no gene match: 11. The CDR3 sequence is 16 residues long. Germline CDR1 is LNHDA and CDR2 is SQIVND (reference sequence). CDR3 sequence (DNA): TGTGCCAGTAGTATCCGACAGGGGCCCCCTCTTTACGAGCAGTACTTC. Amino acid sequence: CASSIRQGPPLYEQYF.

This clone was seen just once. The chain couples TRBV11-1 to TRBJ2-1; D is perhaps TRBD2 (7 bases). Germline lookup yields CDR1 SGHAT and CDR2 FQDESV (reference sequence). There are 16 residues in the CDR3. V was trimmed by 2 bases and J by 8 bases, leaving 19 bases between them. In nucleotides, the CDR3 is TGTGCCAGCAGCTTACGAAGGGGGAGGGACACCTATGAGCAGTTCTTC. This sequence encodes CASSLRRGRDTYEQFF. The complete variable domain, with remaining parts taken from reference TRBV11-1 and TRBJ2-1, reads EAEVAQSPRYKITEKSQAVAFWCDPISGHATLYWYRQILGQGPELLVQFQDESVVDDSQLPKDRFSAERLKGVDSTLKIQPAELGDSAMYLCASSLRRGRDTYEQFFGPGTRLTVL.

The J gene is TRBJ2-5, the V gene TRBV5-1; D unresolved. The V gene's germline CDR1 is SGHRS and CDR2 YFSETQ. CDR3 size: 12 residues. Trimming left V 0 bases short and J 4 bases short, with 4 bases between. This chain's CDR3 is CASSLASETQYF. CDR3 DNA sequence: TGCGCCAGCAGCTTGGCTTCAGAGACCCAGTACTTC.